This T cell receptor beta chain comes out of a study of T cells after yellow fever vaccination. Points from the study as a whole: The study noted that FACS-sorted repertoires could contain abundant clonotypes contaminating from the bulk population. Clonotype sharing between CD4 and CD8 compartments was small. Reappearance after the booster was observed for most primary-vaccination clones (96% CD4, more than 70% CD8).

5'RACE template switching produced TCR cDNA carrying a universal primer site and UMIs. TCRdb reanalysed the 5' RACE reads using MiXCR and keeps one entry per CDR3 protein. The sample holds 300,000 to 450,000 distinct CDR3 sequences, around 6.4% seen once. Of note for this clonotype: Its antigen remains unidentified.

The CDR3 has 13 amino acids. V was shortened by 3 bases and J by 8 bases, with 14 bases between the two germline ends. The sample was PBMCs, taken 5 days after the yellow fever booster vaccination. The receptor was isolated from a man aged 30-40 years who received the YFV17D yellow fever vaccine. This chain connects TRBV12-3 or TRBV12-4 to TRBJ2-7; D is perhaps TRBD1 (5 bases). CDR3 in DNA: TGTGCCAGCAGTTTGGGGCCGAGTTGGCAGCAGTACTTC. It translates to CASSLGPSWQQYF.